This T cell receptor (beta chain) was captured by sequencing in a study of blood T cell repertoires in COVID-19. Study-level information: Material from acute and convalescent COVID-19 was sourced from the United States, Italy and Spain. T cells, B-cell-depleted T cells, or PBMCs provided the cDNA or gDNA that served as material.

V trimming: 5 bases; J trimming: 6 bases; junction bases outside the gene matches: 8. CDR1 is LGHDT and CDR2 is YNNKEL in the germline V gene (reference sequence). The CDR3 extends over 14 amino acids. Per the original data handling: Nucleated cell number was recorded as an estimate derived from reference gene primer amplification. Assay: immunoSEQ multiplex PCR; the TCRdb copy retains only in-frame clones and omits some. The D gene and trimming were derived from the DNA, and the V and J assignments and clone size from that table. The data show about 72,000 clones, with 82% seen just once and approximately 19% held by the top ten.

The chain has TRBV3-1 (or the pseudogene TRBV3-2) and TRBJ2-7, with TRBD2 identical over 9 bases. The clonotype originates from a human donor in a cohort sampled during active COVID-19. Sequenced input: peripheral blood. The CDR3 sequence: CASSARGGAGEQYF. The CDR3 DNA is TGTGCCAGCAGCGCCCGCGGGGGGGCCGGCGAGCAGTACTTC.